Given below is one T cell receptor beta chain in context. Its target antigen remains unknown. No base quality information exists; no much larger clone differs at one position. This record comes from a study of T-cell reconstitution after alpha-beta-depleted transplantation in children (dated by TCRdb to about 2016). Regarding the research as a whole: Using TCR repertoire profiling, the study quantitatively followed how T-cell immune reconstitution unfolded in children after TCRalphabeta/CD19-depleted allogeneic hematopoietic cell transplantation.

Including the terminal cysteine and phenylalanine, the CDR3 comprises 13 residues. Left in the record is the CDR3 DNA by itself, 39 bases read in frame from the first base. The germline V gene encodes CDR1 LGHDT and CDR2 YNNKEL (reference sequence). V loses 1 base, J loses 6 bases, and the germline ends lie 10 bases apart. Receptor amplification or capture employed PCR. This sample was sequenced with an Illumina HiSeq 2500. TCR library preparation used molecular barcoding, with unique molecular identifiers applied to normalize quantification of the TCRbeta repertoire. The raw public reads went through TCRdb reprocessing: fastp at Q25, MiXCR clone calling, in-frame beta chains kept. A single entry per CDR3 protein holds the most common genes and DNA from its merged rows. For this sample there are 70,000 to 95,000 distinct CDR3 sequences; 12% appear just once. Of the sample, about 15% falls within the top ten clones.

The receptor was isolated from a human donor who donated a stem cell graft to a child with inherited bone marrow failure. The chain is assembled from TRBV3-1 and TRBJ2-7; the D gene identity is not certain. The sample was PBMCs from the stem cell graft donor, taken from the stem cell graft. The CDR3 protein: CASSQVGRSEQYF. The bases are TGTGCCAGCAGCCAAGTCGGGCGGTCCGAGCAGTACTTC.